This T cell receptor beta chain stems from a study of metastatic and nonmetastatic thyroid tumors. In the study overall: Repertoire data that came from the blood and tumor or nodule tissue of malignant and benign thyroid patients were compared.

Every patient was untreated before thyroid surgery. TCRdb redid the clone calls on the PCR reads using MiXCR. The sample lists tens of thousands of clones, approximately 13% occurring once. This clone appeared many times. What it binds is not known. Trimming took 6 bases from V and 2 from J; bases not matched to a gene: 6. The CDR3 is made up of 16 amino acids. Overall study results and limits: When malignant thyroid tumors were compared with benign nodules, TCR beta diversity was reportedly significantly higher in the malignant tumors. This held in both blood and tumor samples.

This TCR came from a female donor with papillary thyroid cancer or a benign thyroid nodule (not recorded which). Some clones in this sample may be carry-over from other donors' samples. The specimen sequenced was tumor tissue. The chain joins TRBV12-3 or TRBV12-4 to TRBJ2-3; TRBD2 agrees at 12 bases. The CDR3 coding sequence is TGTGCCAGCAGCTCCGGACTAGCGGGGCCCACAGATACGCAGTATTTT. This gives the protein CASSSGLAGPTDTQYF.